A selection of T cell receptor beta chains follows, all from one sample in a study of cytomegalovirus exposure and HLA in healthy donors. Sequenced by immunoSEQ multiplex PCR; TCRdb stores in-frame clones only, minus some. The sample carries approximately 260,000 clones, almost 85% recorded once. Sample: PBMCs. These receptors originate from a woman in her forties in good health and CMV-seropositive. Both conserved end residues are part of each CDR3. The D gene is left open where the match is weak. Not every row has a clone size; where given, it reads once, few, many or a size class.

clone size	CDR3 length	D gene	V gene	J gene	CDR3 protein	CDR3 DNA
.	14	.	TRBV14	TRBJ1-1	CASSQQGRHTEAFF	TGTGCCAGCAGCCAACAGGGAAGGCACACTGAAGCTTTCTTT
.	16	TRBD2	TRBV9	TRBJ2-1	CASSLGGTSVYNEQFF	TGTGCCAGCAGCTTGGGGGGGACTAGCGTATACAATGAGCAGTTCTTC
.	16	TRBD2	TRBV7-3	TRBJ2-1	CASSADLAGGLREQFF	TGTGCCAGCAGCGCAGATCTAGCGGGAGGATTACGCGAGCAGTTCTTC
.	14	.	TRBV6-5	TRBJ2-5	CASRRQGGVETQYF	TGTGCCAGCAGACGCCAGGGTGGGGTAGAGACCCAGTACTTC
.	16	TRBD2	TRBV4-1	TRBJ2-7	CASSQEIAGGPLEQYF	TGCGCCAGCAGCCAAGAAATAGCGGGAGGGCCGCTCGAGCAGTACTTC
.	14	TRBD1	TRBV5-4	TRBJ2-5	CASRLGQGQETQYF	TGTGCCAGCAGGCTGGGACAGGGCCAAGAGACCCAGTACTTC
.	16	.	TRBV7-3	TRBJ2-7	CASSVSGGLPSYEQYF	TGTGCCAGCAGCGTCTCGGGGGGCCTCCCCTCCTACGAGCAGTACTTC
.	13	.	TRBV6-5	TRBJ2-3	CASSRGVADTQYF	TGTGCCAGCAGCCGGGGAGTGGCAGATACGCAGTATTTT
few	14	.	TRBV29-1	TRBJ1-1	CSVAKGGAGTEAFF	TGCAGCGTTGCCAAGGGTGGGGCCGGCACTGAAGCTTTCTTT
.	17	TRBD1	TRBV4-1	TRBJ2-7	CASSQPQGHPGQGEQYF	TGCGCCAGCAGCCAACCACAAGGTCACCCGGGACAGGGAGAGCAGTACTTC
few	13	.	TRBV18	TRBJ2-1	CASSPTTVDEQFF	TGTGCCAGCTCACCAACCACGGTAGATGAGCAGTTCTTC
once	13	.	TRBV6-5	TRBJ1-1	CASRTTGNTEAFF	TGTGCCAGCAGAACTACAGGGAACACTGAAGCTTTCTTT
once	12	.	TRBV29-1	TRBJ2-5	CSVHSSGETQYF	TGCAGCGTCCACAGTTCTGGAGAGACCCAGTACTTC
.	14	.	TRBV27	TRBJ1-1	CASSLGGLNTEAFF	TGTGCCAGCAGTTTAGGGGGCCTGAACACTGAAGCTTTCTTT
.	11	TRBD1	TRBV19	TRBJ2-1	CASSPGTGKFF	TGTGCCAGTAGTCCCGGGACAGGGAAGTTCTTC
.	14	.	TRBV27	TRBJ1-4	CASSLDSVNEKLFF	TGTGCCAGCAGTCTCGACAGCGTCAATGAAAAACTGTTTTTT
.	14	TRBD1	TRBV10-1	TRBJ1-2	CASSESEGAGGYTF	TGCGCCAGCAGTGAGTCGGAGGGGGCGGGCGGCTACACCTTC
.	14	TRBD1	TRBV19	TRBJ1-2	CASSSTGLGTGYTF	TGTGCCAGTAGTTCGACAGGGCTTGGGACTGGCTACACCTTC
.	13	TRBD1	TRBV5-4	TRBJ2-4	CASSYPGQDSQYF	TGTGCCAGCAGTTACCCGGGACAGGACAGTCAGTACTTC
.	16	TRBD2	TRBV7-3	TRBJ2-1	CASSLQGTSGSVEQFF	TGTGCCAGCAGCTTACAAGGGACTAGCGGGAGCGTGGAGCAGTTCTTC
.	14	TRBD1	TRBV7-9	TRBJ2-7	CASSLGGQTYEQYF	TGTGCCAGCAGCTTAGGGGGACAGACCTACGAGCAGTACTTC
.	13	.	TRBV2	TRBJ1-2	CASTIDRTYGYTF	TGTGCCAGCACTATAGACAGGACCTATGGCTACACCTTC
.	17	TRBD2	TRBV7-9	TRBJ2-2	CASSLGLAGATTGELFF	TGTGCCAGCAGCCTCGGACTAGCGGGAGCGACTACCGGGGAGCTGTTTTTT
.	14	TRBD2	TRBV29-1	TRBJ2-7	CSVLKREWSYEQYF	TGCAGCGTTCTAAAGCGGGAGTGGTCCTACGAGCAGTACTTC
.	16	.	TRBV5-6	TRBJ2-5	CASSFSRVSIAATQYF	TGTGCCAGCAGCTTTTCGAGGGTATCAATCGCGGCGACCCAGTACTTC
.	13	.	TRBV11-3	TRBJ2-7	CASSSGGPYEQYF	TGTGCCAGCAGCTCCGGAGGGCCCTACGAGCAGTACTTC
.	15	TRBD2	TRBV9	TRBJ2-7	CASSAGLAYTYEQYF	TGTGCCAGCAGCGCGGGACTAGCGTATACCTACGAGCAGTACTTC
.	20	.	TRBV27	TRBJ2-1	CASSLNPLAGLTSSYNEQFF	TGTGCCAGCAGTTTAAACCCTCTTGCCGGACTTACCAGCTCCTACAATGAGCAGTTCTTC